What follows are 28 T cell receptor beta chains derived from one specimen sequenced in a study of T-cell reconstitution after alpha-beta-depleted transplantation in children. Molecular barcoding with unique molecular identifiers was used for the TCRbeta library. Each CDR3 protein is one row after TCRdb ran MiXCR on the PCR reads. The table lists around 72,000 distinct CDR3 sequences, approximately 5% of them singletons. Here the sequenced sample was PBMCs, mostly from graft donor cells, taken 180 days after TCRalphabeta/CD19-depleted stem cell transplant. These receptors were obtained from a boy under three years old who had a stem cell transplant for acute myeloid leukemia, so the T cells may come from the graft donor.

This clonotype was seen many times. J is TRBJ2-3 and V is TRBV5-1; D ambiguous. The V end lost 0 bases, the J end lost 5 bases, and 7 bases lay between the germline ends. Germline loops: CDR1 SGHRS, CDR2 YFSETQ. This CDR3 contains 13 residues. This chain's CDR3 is CASSLGLRDTQYF. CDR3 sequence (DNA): TGCGCCAGCAGCTTGGGACTGAGAGATACGCAGTATTTT.

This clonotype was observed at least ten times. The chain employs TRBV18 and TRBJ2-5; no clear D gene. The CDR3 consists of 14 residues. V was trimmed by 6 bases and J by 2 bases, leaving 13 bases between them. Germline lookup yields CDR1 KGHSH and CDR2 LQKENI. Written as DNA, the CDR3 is TGTGCCAGCTCTCCCCCTTCCCTTCAAGAGACCCAGTACTTC. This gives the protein CASSPPSLQETQYF.

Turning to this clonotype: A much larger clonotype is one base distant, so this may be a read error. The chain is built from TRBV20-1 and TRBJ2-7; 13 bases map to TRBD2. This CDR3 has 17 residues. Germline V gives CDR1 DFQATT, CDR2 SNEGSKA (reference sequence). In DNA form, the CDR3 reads TGCTGTGCTAGAGAGAGACTAGCGGGGGGCGCCTCCTACGAGCAGTACTTC. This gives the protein CCARERLAGGASYEQYF.

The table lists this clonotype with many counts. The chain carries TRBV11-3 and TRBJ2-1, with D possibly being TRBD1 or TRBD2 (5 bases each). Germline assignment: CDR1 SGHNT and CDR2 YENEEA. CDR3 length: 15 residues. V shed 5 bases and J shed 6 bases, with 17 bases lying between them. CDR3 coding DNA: TGTGCCAGCAGCCCATTGGGGCGGGCCGTCAATGAGCAGTTCTTC. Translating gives CASSPLGRAVNEQFF.

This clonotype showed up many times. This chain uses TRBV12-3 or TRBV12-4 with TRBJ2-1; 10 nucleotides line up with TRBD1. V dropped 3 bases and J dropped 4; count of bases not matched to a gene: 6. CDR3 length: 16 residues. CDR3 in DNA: TGTGCCAGCAGTTTCTTCGGGACAGGGGTTTACAATGAGCAGTTCTTC. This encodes CASSFFGTGVYNEQFF.

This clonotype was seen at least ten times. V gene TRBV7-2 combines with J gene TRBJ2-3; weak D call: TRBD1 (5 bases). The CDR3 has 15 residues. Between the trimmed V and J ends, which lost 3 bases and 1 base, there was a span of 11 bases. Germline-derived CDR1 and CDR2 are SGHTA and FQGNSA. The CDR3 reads CASSLQGLGTDTQYF. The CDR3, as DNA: TGTGCCAGCAGCTTGCAGGGTCTGGGCACAGATACGCAGTATTTT.

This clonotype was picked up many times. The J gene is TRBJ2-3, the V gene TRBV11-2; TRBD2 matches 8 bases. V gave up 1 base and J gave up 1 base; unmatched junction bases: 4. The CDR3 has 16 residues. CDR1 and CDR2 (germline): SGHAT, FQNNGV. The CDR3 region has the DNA TGTGCCAGCAGCTTAGGGGTGCGGGGGGGCACAGATACGCAGTATTTT. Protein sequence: CASSLGVRGGTDTQYF.

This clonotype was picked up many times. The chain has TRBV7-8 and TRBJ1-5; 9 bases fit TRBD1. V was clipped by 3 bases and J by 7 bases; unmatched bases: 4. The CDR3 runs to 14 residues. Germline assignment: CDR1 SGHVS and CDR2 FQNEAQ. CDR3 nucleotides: TGTGCCAGCAGCTTCGACAGGGGGGGCCAGCCCCAGCATTTT. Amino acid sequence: CASSFDRGGQPQHF.

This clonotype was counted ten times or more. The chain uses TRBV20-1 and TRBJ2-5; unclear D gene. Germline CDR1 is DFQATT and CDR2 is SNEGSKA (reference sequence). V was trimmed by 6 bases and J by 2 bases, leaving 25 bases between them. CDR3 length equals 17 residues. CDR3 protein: CSAKGLGGLSLQETQYF. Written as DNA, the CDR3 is TGCAGTGCGAAAGGGCTAGGTGGCCTAAGTCTACAAGAGACCCAGTACTTC.

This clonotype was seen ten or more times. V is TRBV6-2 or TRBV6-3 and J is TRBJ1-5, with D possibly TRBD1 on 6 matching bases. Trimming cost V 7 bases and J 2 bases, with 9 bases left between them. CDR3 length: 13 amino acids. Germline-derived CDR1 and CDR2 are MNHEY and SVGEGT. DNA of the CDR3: TGTGCCAGCACTGCAGGGGGCAATCAGCCCCAGCATTTT. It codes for CASTAGGNQPQHF.

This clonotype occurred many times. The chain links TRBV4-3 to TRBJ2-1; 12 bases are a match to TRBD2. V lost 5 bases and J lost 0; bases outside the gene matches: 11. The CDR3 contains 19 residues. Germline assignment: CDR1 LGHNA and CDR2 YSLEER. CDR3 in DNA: TGCGCCAGCAGCAAGACTAGCGGGGGATCCAAGAGCTCCTACAATGAGCAGTTCTTC. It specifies CASSKTSGGSKSSYNEQFF.

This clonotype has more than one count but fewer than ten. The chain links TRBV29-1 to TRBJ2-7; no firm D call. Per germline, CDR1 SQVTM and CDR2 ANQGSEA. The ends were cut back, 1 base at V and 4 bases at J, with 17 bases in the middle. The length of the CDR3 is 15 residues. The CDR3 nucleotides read TGCAGCGTTGAAGGCGGTTGGGGTGGGCCTTACGAGCAGTACTTC. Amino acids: CSVEGGWGGPYEQYF.

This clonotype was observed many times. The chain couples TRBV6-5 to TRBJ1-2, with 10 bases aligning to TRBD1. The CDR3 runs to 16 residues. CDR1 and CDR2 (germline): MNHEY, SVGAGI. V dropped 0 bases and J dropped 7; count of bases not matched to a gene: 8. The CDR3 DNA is TGTGCCAGCAGTTACTCTTTCCGACAGGGGGCGGTTGGCTACACCTTC. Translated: CASSYSFRQGAVGYTF.

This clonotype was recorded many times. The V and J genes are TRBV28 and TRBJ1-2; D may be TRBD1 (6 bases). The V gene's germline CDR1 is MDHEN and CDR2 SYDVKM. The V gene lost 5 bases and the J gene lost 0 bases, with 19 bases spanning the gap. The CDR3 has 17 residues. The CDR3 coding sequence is TGTGCCAGCAGTCTTCCACCTCACAGGGCCCCTAACTATGGCTACACCTTC. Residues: CASSLPPHRAPNYGYTF.

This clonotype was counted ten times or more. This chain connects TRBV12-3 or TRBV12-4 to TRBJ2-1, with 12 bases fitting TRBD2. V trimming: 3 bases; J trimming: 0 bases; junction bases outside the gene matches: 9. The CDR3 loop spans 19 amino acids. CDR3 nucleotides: TGTGCCAGCAGTTTCGGGGGACTAGCGGGCCCCAGCTCCTACAATGAGCAGTTCTTC. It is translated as CASSFGGLAGPSSYNEQFF.

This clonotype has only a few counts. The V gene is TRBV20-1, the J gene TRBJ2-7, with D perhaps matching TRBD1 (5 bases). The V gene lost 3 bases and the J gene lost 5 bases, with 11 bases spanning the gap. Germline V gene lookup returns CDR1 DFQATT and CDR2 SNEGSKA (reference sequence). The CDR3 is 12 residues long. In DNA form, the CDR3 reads TGCAGTGCTAGGCGCAGGGTCGACGAGCAGTACTTC. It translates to CSARRRVDEQYF.

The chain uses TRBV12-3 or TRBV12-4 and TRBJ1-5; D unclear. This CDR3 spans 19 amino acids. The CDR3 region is CTFSLAEGVIGYSNQPQHF. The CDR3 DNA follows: TGTACCTTCAGTTTAGCGGAGGGCGTTATTGGTTATAGCAATCAGCCCCAGCATTTT.

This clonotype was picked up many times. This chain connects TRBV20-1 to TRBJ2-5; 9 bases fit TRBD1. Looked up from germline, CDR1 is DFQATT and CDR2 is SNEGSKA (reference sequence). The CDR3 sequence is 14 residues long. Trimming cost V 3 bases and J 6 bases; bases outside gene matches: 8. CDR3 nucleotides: TGCAGTGCTAGCCGGGACAGGGACTCGCAGACCCAGTACTTC. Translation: CSASRDRDSQTQYF.

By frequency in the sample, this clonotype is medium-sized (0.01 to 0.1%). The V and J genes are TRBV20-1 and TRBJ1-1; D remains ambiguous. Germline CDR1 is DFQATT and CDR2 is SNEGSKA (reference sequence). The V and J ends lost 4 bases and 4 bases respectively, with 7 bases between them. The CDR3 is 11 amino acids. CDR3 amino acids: CSAIATTEAFF. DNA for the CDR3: TGCAGTGCTATCGCTACCACTGAAGCTTTCTTT.

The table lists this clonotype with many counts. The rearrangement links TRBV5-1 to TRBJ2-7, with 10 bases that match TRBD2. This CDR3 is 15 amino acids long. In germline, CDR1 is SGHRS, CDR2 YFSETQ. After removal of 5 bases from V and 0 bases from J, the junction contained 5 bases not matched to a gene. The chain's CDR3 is CASRLLAGSSYEQYV. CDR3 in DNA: TGCGCCAGCAGGTTACTAGCGGGGAGCTCCTACGAGCAGTACGTC.

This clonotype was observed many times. CDR3 sequence (DNA): TGTGCCAGCAGTCCCGTAGCGGGGTACAATGAGCAGTTCTTC. It codes for CASSPVAGYNEQFF. The chain is built from TRBV12-3 or TRBV12-4 and TRBJ2-1, with TRBD2 matching 8 bases. The length of the CDR3 is 14 residues. After removal of 5 bases from V and 4 bases from J, the junction contained 4 bases not matched to a gene.

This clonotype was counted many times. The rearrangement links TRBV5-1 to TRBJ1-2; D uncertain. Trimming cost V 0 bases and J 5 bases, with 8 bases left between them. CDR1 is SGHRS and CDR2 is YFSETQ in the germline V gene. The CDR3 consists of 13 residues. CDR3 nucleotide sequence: TGCGCCAGCAGCTTGGAACCGCTATATGGCTACACCTTC. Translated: CASSLEPLYGYTF.

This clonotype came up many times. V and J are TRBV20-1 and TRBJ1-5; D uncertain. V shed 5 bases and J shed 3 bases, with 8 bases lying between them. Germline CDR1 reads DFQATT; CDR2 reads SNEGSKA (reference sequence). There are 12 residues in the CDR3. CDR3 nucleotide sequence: TGCAGTGCTGGGGAGGCCAATCAGCCCCAGCATTTT. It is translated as CSAGEANQPQHF.

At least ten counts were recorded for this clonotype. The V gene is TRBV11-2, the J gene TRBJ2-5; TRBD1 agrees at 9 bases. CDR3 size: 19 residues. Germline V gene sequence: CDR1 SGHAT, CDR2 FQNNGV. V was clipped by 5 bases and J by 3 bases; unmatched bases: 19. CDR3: CASSLAPGQGFLRKETQYF. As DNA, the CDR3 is TGTGCCAGCAGCCTTGCTCCGGGACAGGGCTTTCTGCGAAAAGAGACCCAGTACTTC.

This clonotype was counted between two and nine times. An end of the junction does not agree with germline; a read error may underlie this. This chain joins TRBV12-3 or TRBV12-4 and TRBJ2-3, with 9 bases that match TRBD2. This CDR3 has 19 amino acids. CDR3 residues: CTSSLDAYLAGFSTDTQYF. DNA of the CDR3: TGTACCAGCAGTTTAGATGCCTACCTAGCGGGGTTTAGCACAGATACGCAGTATTTT.

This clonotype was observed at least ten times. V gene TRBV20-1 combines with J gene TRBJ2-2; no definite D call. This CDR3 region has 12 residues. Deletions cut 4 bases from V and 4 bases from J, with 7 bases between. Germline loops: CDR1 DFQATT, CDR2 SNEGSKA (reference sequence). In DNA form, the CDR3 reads TGCAGTGCTAATCTGGTCACCGGGGAGCTGTTTTTT. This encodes CSANLVTGELFF.

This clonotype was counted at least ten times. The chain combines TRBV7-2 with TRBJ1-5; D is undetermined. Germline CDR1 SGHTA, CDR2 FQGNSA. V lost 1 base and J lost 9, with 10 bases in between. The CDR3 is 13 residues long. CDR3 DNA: TGTGCCAGCAGCTTAGTAGCGGGGTCGCCCCAGCATTTT. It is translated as CASSLVAGSPQHF.

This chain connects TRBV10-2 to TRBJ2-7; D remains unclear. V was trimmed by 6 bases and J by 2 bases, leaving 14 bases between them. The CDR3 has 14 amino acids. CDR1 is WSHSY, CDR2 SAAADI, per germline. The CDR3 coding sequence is TGCGCCAGCAGAACCTGGGTCCATCCCTACGAGCAGTACTTC. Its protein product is CASRTWVHPYEQYF.